These 8 T cell receptor beta chains originate from one sample sequenced in a study of Ad26.COV2.S vaccination and SARS-CoV-2 variants. Only in-frame clones appear in the TCRdb table, and some are missing; sequencing was by immunoSEQ multiplex PCR. This table has 350,000 to 450,000 clones, about 92% appearing once. The input for sequencing was peripheral blood, taken after recovery from COVID-19. Receptor source: a human donor who had recovered from COVID-19.

The genes are TRBV15 and TRBJ1-2; no reliable D call. The CDR3 covers 14 residues. Trimming removed 1 base from V and 5 bases from J, with 11 bases in between. CDR1 LNHNV and CDR2 YYDKDF come from the germline V gene (reference sequence). The CDR3 nucleotides read TGTGCCACCAGCAGAGTCTCCAGGACTTATGGCTACACCTTC. Protein: CATSRVSRTYGYTF.

The chain has TRBV5-1 and TRBJ2-2; 12 bases align to TRBD2. V gave up 4 bases and J gave up 3 bases; unmatched junction bases: 4. Germline V gene data show CDR1 as SGHRS and CDR2 as YFSETQ. The CDR3 length is 16 residues. The CDR3 sequence is CASSEGTSGHTGELFF. Here the CDR3 DNA reads TGCGCCAGCAGCGAAGGGACTAGCGGGCACACCGGGGAGCTGTTTTTT.

The V gene is TRBV6-6, the J gene TRBJ1-6; 7 bases are a match to TRBD1. The CDR3 spans 14 residues. After removal of 7 bases from V and 3 bases from J, the junction contained 3 bases not matched to a gene. CDR1 MNHNY and CDR2 SVGAGI come from the germline V gene (reference sequence). This CDR3 reads CASIGTDYNSPLHF. As DNA, the CDR3 is TGTGCCAGCATCGGGACAGACTATAATTCACCCCTCCACTTT.

This chain uses TRBV7-9 with TRBJ2-5; 8 bases are a match to TRBD1. V lost 4 bases, J lost 2 bases, and 6 bases stayed unmatched. The CDR3 totals 15 residues. CDR1 is SEHNR and CDR2 is FQNEAQ in the germline V gene (reference sequence). CDR3: CASSSRQGWQETQYF. CDR3 DNA: TGTGCCAGCAGCTCCAGACAGGGGTGGCAAGAGACCCAGTACTTC.

The V and J genes are TRBV6-5 and TRBJ2-1, with D possibly being TRBD1 (6 bases). CDR3 length: 13 residues. CDR1 MNHEY and CDR2 SVGAGI come from the germline V gene. Deletions cut 8 bases from V and 8 bases from J, with 16 bases between. CDR3 in amino acids: CASAENRDYEQFF. The CDR3 bases are TGTGCCAGCGCGGAGAACAGGGATTATGAGCAGTTCTTC.

The chain links TRBV5-8 to TRBJ2-7; D may be TRBD1 (5 bases). The germline CDR1 and CDR2 sequences are SGHTS and YDEGEE. Trimming removed 0 bases from V and 5 bases from J, with 12 bases in between. This CDR3 has 14 amino acids. This CDR3 reads CASSLAAGLHEQYF. As DNA, the CDR3 is TGTGCCAGCAGCTTGGCTGCAGGGCTCCACGAGCAGTACTTC.

This chain connects TRBV14 to TRBJ2-1; TRBD1 aligns across 8 bases. V lost 4 bases to trimming and J lost 5 bases; unmatched junction nucleotides: 10. Germline V gene sequence: CDR1 SGHDN, CDR2 FVKESK. The CDR3 contains 16 residues. CDR3 loop: CASSRRTGTGDNEQFF. The CDR3 DNA is TGTGCCAGCAGCCGTCGTACCGGGACAGGAGACAATGAGCAGTTCTTC.

The chain employs TRBV6-1 and TRBJ1-2; TRBD1 is a possible D gene (5 bases). This CDR3 has 13 amino acids. Germline V gives CDR1 MNHNS, CDR2 SASEGT. The V end lost 6 bases, the J end lost 4 bases, and 12 bases lay between the germline ends. The CDR3 sequence is CASSLPGAYGYTF. The CDR3 nucleotides are TGTGCCAGCAGCCTTCCCGGGGCCTATGGCTACACCTTC.